This TCR beta chain was observed in a study of Ad26.COV2.S vaccination and SARS-CoV-2 variants (dated by TCRdb to 2020 to 2023). Background for the entire study: Donors in the vaccine arm were drawn from COV1001, a multicentre, randomized, double-blind, placebo-controlled phase I-IIa trial testing Ad26.COV2.S in healthy adults. Throughout the experiments and outcome assessment, investigators stayed blinded to trial group allocation. Trial participants were randomized into five groups of five, in which low-dose or high-dose Ad26.COV2.S was given once or twice, or placebo was given on both occasions. Dosing of Ad26.COV2.S was intramuscular, at either 5x10^10 or 1x10^11 viral particles, delivered as one shot or as two shots spaced 56 days apart. The TCR-sequenced set comprised about 32 samples: some 20 Ad26.COV2.S vaccine recipients, 5 placebo recipients and 8 SARS-CoV-2 convalescent individuals. TCRbeta repertoire sequencing was used to assess the specificity and breadth of SARS-CoV-2-reactive T cell receptors after Ad26.COV2.S vaccination.

The V end gives up 3 bases and the J end 2 bases, leaving 11 bases in the junction not matched to a gene. The germline V gene (reference sequence) gives CDR1 as GTSNPN and CDR2 as SVGIG. The CDR3 numbers 16 residues from cysteine through phenylalanine. This entry keeps only the CDR3 DNA: 48 bases, framed from base 1. The treatment or condition label corresponds to: roughly 20 received Ad26.COV2.S at low or high dose, single or two shots; about 5 received placebo; per-sample allocation not given. Repertoires of vaccine and placebo recipients were sequenced from samples taken on day 63 after the first injection. In Cohort 1b, 20 to 25 adults aged 18-55 years were enrolled at a single site in Boston, USA, between 29 July and 7 August 2020. Ad26.COV2.S was a replication-incompetent adenovirus type 26 vector that expressed a prefusion-stabilized SARS-CoV-2 spike protein derived from the original Wuhan strain.

Overall results and qualifications from the work: Compared with placebo recipients, Ad26.COV2.S recipients showed higher spike-specific TCR breadth (P = 0.0014). It was noted by the authors that total T cell responses may have been underestimated by the TCR breadth and depth analyses. The study lacked the statistical power to compare responses across vaccine doses or regimens. Comparable non-spike TCR breadth was observed between vaccine and placebo recipients, consistent with only spike being contained in the vaccine. After vaccination, substantial breadth of spike-specific CD8+ and CD4+ T cell responses was reported.

On this clone: No cognate antigen has been identified for it. No much larger clone exists at a distance of one base, and base qualities are not known.

The immunoSEQ Assay was used to sequence TCRbeta CDR3 regions. After extraction, genomic DNA underwent amplification by bias-controlled multiplex PCR, followed by high-throughput sequencing. Regarding the original processing steps: To quantify the absolute abundance of every unique TCRbeta CDR3 region, sequences were collapsed and filtered. T cell fraction was estimated by normalizing TCRbeta template counts to usable DNA, with usable DNA measured through amplification of reference genes found in all nucleated cells. Repertoire TCRs were annotated as SARS-CoV-2-specific by exact matching of V gene, CDR3 amino acid sequence and J gene to a known reactive TCR set. The reference SARS-CoV-2 TCR set was derived from MIRA and filtered for enrichment in COVID-19-positive ImmuneCODE repertoires, a step that removed public or cross-reactive TCRs. Using the MIRA antigens, annotated TCRs were further analysed by specific ORF or by position within an ORF. Depth was the summed frequency of annotated unique rearrangements, while breadth was defined as annotated unique rearrangements over total unique productive rearrangements. Two-sided Wilcoxon rank-sum tests were used to compare TCR breadth between groups. The clones in this table, taken by TCRdb from immuneACCESS, are in-frame only. Not every clone is retained; where verified, under half of the shortfall comes from an unresolved V gene, and the cause of the rest is unknown. V, J and clone size were drawn from that table, and D and trimming were deduced from the DNA. Here the sample has about 410,000 clones; roughly nine tenths occur a single time. Roughly 3.2% of the sample goes to the ten largest clones.

The V and J genes are TRBV30 and TRBJ2-5, with 8 bases aligning to TRBD2. This clonotype originated in a person aged 18-65 years who received the Ad26.COV2.S COVID-19 vaccine or a placebo. The sample in question was peripheral blood, obtained in a trial of Ad26.COV2.S vaccine versus placebo. The CDR3 corresponds to CAWSPSSGGYQETQYF. The bases read TGTGCCTGGAGCCCTTCCTCGGGGGGGTATCAAGAGACCCAGTACTTC.